This TCR beta chain was profiled in a study of T cells in Graves' hyperthyroidism and ophthalmopathy. Ophthalmopathy patients had Clinical Activity Score at least 3, NOSPECS grade at least 4, duration under 3 months. Exclusion criteria comprised uncontrolled infection, other autoimmune disease, pregnancy or lactation. Many counts were recorded for this clonotype. The antigen remains unidentified. TCR beta CDR3 region amplification was performed from RNA transcripts. First-round RT-PCR of the TCR CDR3 relied on the HTBI primer set. TCRdb called the multiplex PCR reads again in MiXCR, with one record for every CDR3 protein. The table records fewer than 450,000 distinct CDR3 sequences, 12% to 15% of them present only once. Broader study findings: Most thyroid clonotypes expanded above 0.001 appeared in blood too. In validation, the model predicted ophthalmopathy. These predictions came a median approximately 6.5 months before onset.

V gave up 7 bases and J gave up 7 bases, with 20 bases separating them. Looked up from germline, CDR1 is SGHRS and CDR2 is YFSETQ. This CDR3 region has 15 residues. The V gene is TRBV5-1, the J gene TRBJ2-2, with D maybe TRBD2 (6 bases). Sequencing was carried out using blood. The TCR originated in a woman aged 60-70 years with Graves' ophthalmopathy. The CDR3 sequence is CASAGGPSGDGELFF. DNA of the CDR3: TGCGCCAGCGCCGGAGGGCCCTCGGGGGACGGGGAGCTGTTTTTT.